This TCR beta chain was found in a study of Ad26.COV2.S vaccination and SARS-CoV-2 variants. Generated by immunoSEQ multiplex PCR, the TCRdb table keeps only in-frame clones and is missing some. The sample records approximately 250,000 clones, roughly nine tenths being singletons. Germline lookup yields CDR1 SGDLS and CDR2 YYNGEE. With 3 bases removed from V and 2 bases from J, the gap between germline ends came to 15 bases. The CDR3 runs to 16 residues. Sample treatment: 15 to 20 received Ad26.COV2.S at low or high dose, single or two shots; 5 received placebo; per-sample allocation not given. Samples analyzed were those drawn on day 63 after the first vaccine or placebo injection.

This sequence joins TRBV9 and TRBJ2-1; D is possibly TRBD1 or TRBD2 (6 bases each). Specimen: peripheral blood, collected in a trial of Ad26.COV2.S vaccine versus placebo. The sequence derives from a person aged 18-60 years who received the Ad26.COV2.S COVID-19 vaccine or a placebo. The CDR3 sequence: CASSEGGSSAYNEQFF. Written as DNA, the CDR3 is TGTGCCAGCAGCGAAGGGGGGTCGTCGGCCTACAATGAGCAGTTCTTC. Full variable domain (missing parts from reference TRBV9 and TRBJ2-1): DSGVTQTPKHLITATGQRVTLRCSPRSGDLSVYWYQQSLDQGLQFLIQYYNGEERAKGNILERFSAQQFPDLHSELNLSSLELGDSALYFCASSEGGSSAYNEQFFGPGTRLTVL.